This T cell receptor (beta chain) was retrieved from a study of radiotherapy plus CTLA-4 blockade in lung cancer. The wider study: Objective responses emerged in around a sixth of patients, and over 30% attained disease control. Whole-study results and caveats: Strongest reported response predictors: early blood clone changes and post-radiation interferon-beta. In blood, TCR clones derived from the tumor expanded after radiotherapy plus ipilimumab.

Patients had chemo-refractory metastatic non-small-cell lung cancer and received focal radiation plus CTLA-4 blockade that used ipilimumab. Trimming took 4 bases from V and 0 from J; bases not matched to a gene: 5. CDR1 SGHRS and CDR2 YFSETQ come from the germline V gene. This CDR3 region has 16 residues. The table came from immunoSEQ multiplex PCR; TCRdb's copy has only in-frame clones and leaves some out. The top ten clones hold more than 4.5% of a sample with some 50,000 clones, approximately 85% of them seen once. On this clone itself: The antigen is not known.

Sequences were derived from peripheral blood, sampled from a patient treated with radiotherapy plus ipilimumab. The genes are TRBV5-1 and TRBJ2-7, with 12 bases aligning to TRBD2. The TCR was taken from a human donor with non-small cell lung cancer whose response to radiotherapy plus ipilimumab could not be evaluated. The CDR3 here is CASSVGLAGNSYEQYF. The CDR3 bases are TGCGCCAGCAGCGTGGGACTAGCGGGTAACTCCTACGAGCAGTACTTC.